Listed below are T cell receptor beta chains from one sample, sequenced in a study of cytomegalovirus exposure and HLA in healthy donors. TCRdb's table, derived via immunoSEQ multiplex PCR, lists solely in-frame clones and lacks some. The sample comprises 180,000 or so clones, 78% of which are singletons, and roughly 2.7% rests with the top ten. The sample was PBMCs. These receptors originate from a female donor in good health and CMV-seronegative. Both conserved end residues are part of each CDR3. Fields, in order: J gene, D gene, V gene, clone size, CDR3 DNA, CDR3 protein. D genes are given only for firm matches. A row's size may be missing; if present it is once, few, many or a size class.

J: TRBJ1-6; D: .; V: TRBV30; size: .; DNA: TGTGCCTGGGATACAGGGAATAATTCACCCCTCCACTTT; CDR3: CAWDTGNNSPLHF
J: TRBJ2-7; D: TRBD1; V: TRBV13; size: .; DNA: TGTGCCAGCAGCTTAGGAGGGCAGGGGGACGAGCAGTACTTC; CDR3: CASSLGGQGDEQYF
J: TRBJ1-2; D: .; V: TRBV28; size: .; DNA: TGTGCCAGCAGTGATGCAGGGGAGGGTGGCTACACCTTC; CDR3: CASSDAGEGGYTF
J: TRBJ2-7; D: .; V: TRBV30; size: few; DNA: TGTGCCTGGAGTGCCCAGGGGATCGAGCAGTACTTC; CDR3: CAWSAQGIEQYF
J: TRBJ1-5; D: .; V: TRBV5-6; size: few; DNA: TGTGCCAGCAGCTTGGGCGGGGATCAGCCCCAGCATTTT; CDR3: CASSLGGDQPQHF
J: TRBJ2-7; D: TRBD2; V: TRBV10-2; size: .; DNA: TGCGCCAGCAGTGATGGAGGGACTAGCGGTACCTACGAGCAGTACTTC; CDR3: CASSDGGTSGTYEQYF
J: TRBJ2-7; D: TRBD2; V: TRBV7-2; size: .; DNA: TGTGCCAGCAGCCCCTACGGGACTAGTGGGGCCGGGATGAAAGAGCAGTACTTC; CDR3: CASSPYGTSGAGMKEQYF
J: TRBJ2-2; D: .; V: TRBV6-1; size: .; DNA: TGTGCCAGCAGTCCTCTTTGGGAGCTGTTTTTT; CDR3: CASSPLWELFF
J: TRBJ1-1; D: .; V: TRBV7-3; size: .; DNA: TGTGCCAGCAGCTATGGGGGGGACACTGAAGCTTTCTTT; CDR3: CASSYGGDTEAFF
J: TRBJ2-2; D: TRBD2; V: TRBV4-1; size: .; DNA: TGCGCCAGCAGCGGCGGGGGGGCCGCCGGGGAGCTGTTTTTT; CDR3: CASSGGGAAGELFF
J: TRBJ2-3; D: .; V: TRBV7-3; size: .; DNA: TGTGCCAGCAGCCCAGCCAGGGGAGGCACAGATACGCAGTATTTT; CDR3: CASSPARGGTDTQYF
J: TRBJ1-1; D: TRBD1; V: TRBV30; size: .; DNA: TGTGCCTGGGACAGGGGGGGGACTGAAGCTTTCTTT; CDR3: CAWDRGGTEAFF
J: TRBJ1-4; D: .; V: TRBV5-8; size: once; DNA: TGTGCCAGCAGCTACAGCAAATTTAATGAAAAACTGTTTTTT; CDR3: CASSYSKFNEKLFF
J: TRBJ2-1; D: TRBD2; V: TRBV6-1; size: .; DNA: TGTGCCAGCAGACCCGGGACTAGCGGGGGCAATGAGCAGTTCTTC; CDR3: CASRPGTSGGNEQFF
J: TRBJ1-4; D: TRBD1; V: TRBV18; size: once; DNA: TGTGCCAGCACTGACAGGGGTGCAACTAATGAAAAACTGTTTTTT; CDR3: CASTDRGATNEKLFF
J: TRBJ2-5; D: TRBD2; V: TRBV11-1; size: once; DNA: TGTGCCAGCAGCTTAGGTCGAGCGGGGGGGCCGGGAGAGACCCAGTACTTC; CDR3: CASSLGRAGGPGETQYF
J: TRBJ2-7; D: TRBD2; V: TRBV5-8; size: .; DNA: TGTGCCAGTCGGCCTCTAGCGGAGCCTATCTACGAGCAGTACTTC; CDR3: CASRPLAEPIYEQYF
J: TRBJ1-2; D: TRBD1; V: TRBV29-1; size: .; DNA: TGCAGCGTTCAGGGGGGCTATGGCTACACCTTC; CDR3: CSVQGGYGYTF
J: TRBJ1-1; D: .; V: TRBV6-6; size: .; DNA: TGTGCCAGCAGAGGCCCAAGAGGACAGACAAACACTGAAGCTTTCTTT; CDR3: CASRGPRGQTNTEAFF
J: TRBJ1-2; D: .; V: TRBV30; size: few; DNA: TGTGCCTGGAGTGTGAACAGCCGTGGGTACTATGGCTACACCTTC; CDR3: CAWSVNSRGYYGYTF
J: TRBJ1-2; D: TRBD1; V: TRBV6-5; size: .; DNA: TGTGCCAGCAGTTCCAGGGGACAGGGTGTGTATGGCTACACCTTC; CDR3: CASSSRGQGVYGYTF
J: TRBJ2-5; D: .; V: TRBV9; size: .; DNA: TGTGCCAGCAGCGTGCAGGCGGGAGAGACCCAGTACTTC; CDR3: CASSVQAGETQYF
J: TRBJ1-2; D: .; V: TRBV29-1; size: .; DNA: TGCAGCGTAAGAGCGGGAGGCTACACCTTC; CDR3: CSVRAGGYTF
J: TRBJ1-1; D: .; V: TRBV6-5; size: .; DNA: TGTGCCAGCAGTTCCAGATACACTGAAGCTTTCTTT; CDR3: CASSSRYTEAFF
J: TRBJ2-2; D: TRBD1; V: TRBV10-3; size: .; DNA: TGTGCCATCAGATTTTCCAGGGACAGGGGGTCTTCGAACACCGGGGAGCTGTTTTTT; CDR3: CAIRFSRDRGSSNTGELFF
J: TRBJ2-1; D: .; V: TRBV5-4; size: .; DNA: TGTGCCAGCAGCTTAGGACAGACCTCCTACAATGAGCAGTTCTTC; CDR3: CASSLGQTSYNEQFF
J: TRBJ2-5; D: .; V: TRBV5-4; size: once; DNA: TGTGCCAGCAGCTTGGAAAAACAGGGAGGGGAGACCCAGTACTTC; CDR3: CASSLEKQGGETQYF
J: TRBJ2-1; D: TRBD2; V: TRBV7-3; size: .; DNA: TGTGCCAGCAGCCCTAGCGGGAGTTCCTACAATGAGCAGTTCTTC; CDR3: CASSPSGSSYNEQFF
J: TRBJ2-4; D: .; V: TRBV11-2; size: .; DNA: TGTGCCAGCAGCTTTAACGGAGGGAAAAACATTCAGTACTTC; CDR3: CASSFNGGKNIQYF
J: TRBJ2-5; D: .; V: TRBV2; size: .; DNA: TGTGCCAGCCAACAGGTCAGGGTACAGGCCCAGTACTTC; CDR3: CASQQVRVQAQYF
J: TRBJ2-7; D: TRBD1; V: TRBV2; size: .; DNA: TGTGCCAGCAGTGTAACACAGGGGGCCGACGAGCAGTACTTC; CDR3: CASSVTQGADEQYF
J: TRBJ1-1; D: .; V: TRBV2; size: .; DNA: TGTGCCAGCAGCCCCAGGGACACTGAAGCTTTCTTT; CDR3: CASSPRDTEAFF
J: TRBJ2-1; D: TRBD2; V: TRBV18; size: .; DNA: TGTGCCAGCTCACCACCGACTGGCGGGGGGGCAGCCTACAATGAGCAGTTCTTC; CDR3: CASSPPTGGGAAYNEQFF
J: TRBJ2-1; D: TRBD2; V: TRBV7-3; size: .; DNA: TGTGCCAGCAGCTTTAATTTGGCTAGCGGGAGGCGATCCTACAATGAGCAGTTCTTC; CDR3: CASSFNLASGRRSYNEQFF
J: TRBJ1-1; D: TRBD1; V: TRBV14; size: .; DNA: TGTGCCAGCAGCCCGACAGGGTTTGGCACTGAAGCTTTCTTT; CDR3: CASSPTGFGTEAFF
J: TRBJ2-7; D: .; V: TRBV9; size: .; DNA: TGTGCCAGCAGCGTAGCTGGTGACAGCCTTGGAAACGAGCAGTACTTC; CDR3: CASSVAGDSLGNEQYF
J: TRBJ1-2; D: TRBD1; V: TRBV5-1; size: once; DNA: TGCGCCAGCAGCCGGGAGGGGACAGGGTATTATGGCTACACCTTC; CDR3: CASSREGTGYYGYTF
J: TRBJ1-1; D: .; V: TRBV2; size: .; DNA: TGTGCCAGCAGTATCCTAACCGTCGGGGTATCGAACACTGAAGCTTTCTTT; CDR3: CASSILTVGVSNTEAFF
J: TRBJ2-7; D: TRBD1; V: TRBV6-5; size: .; DNA: TGTGCCACCAGCCTTTACAGGGGCGCCTACGAGCAGTACTTC; CDR3: CATSLYRGAYEQYF
J: TRBJ1-2; D: TRBD1; V: TRBV5-1; size: .; DNA: TGCGCCAGCACCGTTGGACAGGGGGCGGACTATGGCTACACCTTC; CDR3: CASTVGQGADYGYTF
J: TRBJ2-3; D: TRBD2; V: TRBV15; size: .; DNA: TGTGCCACCAGCAGCCCTAGTTGGACTAGGGATTCGGATACGCAGTATTTT; CDR3: CATSSPSWTRDSDTQYF
J: TRBJ1-1; D: .; V: TRBV27; size: .; DNA: TGTGCCAGCAGTGCCATTTCCGGGACAAAGAACACTGAAGCTTTCTTT; CDR3: CASSAISGTKNTEAFF
J: TRBJ2-7; D: .; V: TRBV19; size: few; DNA: TGTGCCAGTAGTAGGGGCGGAGCCTACGAGCAGTACTTC; CDR3: CASSRGGAYEQYF
J: TRBJ2-1; D: .; V: TRBV7-2; size: .; DNA: TGTGCCAGCAGCTCAGGGGCTACCTATGAGCAGTTCTTC; CDR3: CASSSGATYEQFF
J: TRBJ2-1; D: .; V: TRBV11-1; size: .; DNA: TGTGCCAGCAGCCCGCCAGGGGCCTCCTACAATGAGCAGTTCTTC; CDR3: CASSPPGASYNEQFF
J: TRBJ2-4; D: .; V: TRBV6-5; size: once; DNA: TGTGCCAGCAGTCCAGACGTGTGGGCCCAAAACATTCAGTACTTC; CDR3: CASSPDVWAQNIQYF
J: TRBJ1-5; D: TRBD1; V: TRBV5-5; size: .; DNA: TGTGCCAGCAGCTTGGTGCAGGGGGCACAGCCCCAGCATTTT; CDR3: CASSLVQGAQPQHF
J: TRBJ2-1; D: TRBD2; V: TRBV29-1; size: .; DNA: TGCAGCGTAGGGCTAGCGGGGGGAATTGAGCAGTTCTTC; CDR3: CSVGLAGGIEQFF
J: TRBJ2-7; D: TRBD1; V: TRBV5-1; size: .; DNA: TGCGCCAGCTCGACAGGGGGCAGCGACGAGCAGTACTTC; CDR3: CASSTGGSDEQYF
J: TRBJ1-6; D: .; V: TRBV27; size: .; DNA: TGTGCCAGCACCCGAGAGTGGGCAAGAAATTCACCCCTCCACTTT; CDR3: CASTREWARNSPLHF
J: TRBJ2-1; D: .; V: TRBV27; size: .; DNA: TGTGCCAGCAGTTTTCAGGGGAGAAACAATGAGCAGTTCTTC; CDR3: CASSFQGRNNEQFF
J: TRBJ1-5; D: TRBD1; V: TRBV28; size: .; DNA: TGTGCCAGCAGCTCCGGGACAGGGTCAGGTCAGCCCCAGCATTTT; CDR3: CASSSGTGSGQPQHF
J: TRBJ1-2; D: TRBD1; V: TRBV7-2; size: .; DNA: TGTGCCAGCAGCTTAGTTACCGGGACAGGCGGCTATGGCTACACCTTC; CDR3: CASSLVTGTGGYGYTF